The rows below give T cell receptor beta chains drawn from one sample of a study of OX40 agonist ivuxolimab in advanced cancers. The table came from immunoSEQ multiplex PCR; TCRdb's copy has only in-frame clones and leaves some out. The table shows some 50,000 clones, with under 85% occurring only once. This specimen was CD4+ or CD8+ T cells sorted from blood, taken in a trial of the OX40 agonist ivuxolimab. The receptor set was obtained from an adult with an advanced solid tumor such as melanoma, head and neck, liver or kidney cancer. Each CDR3 is given with its conserved first and last residue. The order of the fields is J gene, clone size, V gene, D gene, CDR3 DNA, CDR3 protein. D genes are given only for firm matches. The size of a clone is reported for some rows only, either as once, few or many, or as a class for expanded clones.

>TRBJ2-2|.|TRBV12-5|.
TGTGCTAGTGGTCTCGGGGGAAGGGGTCACACCGGGGAGCTGTTTTTT
CASGLGGRGHTGELFF
>TRBJ2-7|.|TRBV6-5|.
TGTGCCAGCAGTTACTCAGCCGGACAGTGGAGCGAGCAGTACTTC
CASSYSAGQWSEQYF
>TRBJ2-1|.|TRBV5-4|TRBD1
TGTGCCAGCAGCTCGAGGGACAGGAGATACAATGAGCAGTTCTTC
CASSSRDRRYNEQFF
>TRBJ2-7|.|TRBV18|TRBD1
TGTGCCAGCTCACTACCGGGACAGGGTCCCCACGAGCAGTACTTC
CASSLPGQGPHEQYF
>TRBJ2-1|.|TRBV9|TRBD2
TGTGCCAGCAGCGTAGATAGCGGGGCCTACAATGAGCAGTTCTTC
CASSVDSGAYNEQFF
>TRBJ2-7|.|TRBV28|.
TGTGCCAGCAGTTTCGGGACCAGAATAGGGCAGTACTTC
CASSFGTRIGQYF
>TRBJ2-1|.|TRBV6-4|.
TGTGCCAGCAGTGACTCAAGGACTAGGGGGTGGAGTGAGCAGTTCTTC
CASSDSRTRGWSEQFF
>TRBJ1-5|few|TRBV10-3|.
TGTGCCATCAGGCCGACAGAGGATCAGCCCCAGCATTTT
CAIRPTEDQPQHF
>TRBJ1-1|.|TRBV11-2|.
TGTGCCAGCAGCTTAGGGGGGGTGAGGACTGAAGCTTTCTTT
CASSLGGVRTEAFF
>TRBJ1-5|.|TRBV6-5|TRBD1
TGTGCCAGCAGACGGACAGGGACCAGCAATCAGCCCCAGCATTTT
CASRRTGTSNQPQHF
>TRBJ2-1|.|TRBV7-8|TRBD2
TGTGCCAGCAGCTTAGCCAGCGGGAGCCAGAATGAGCAGTTCTTC
CASSLASGSQNEQFF
>TRBJ2-1|.|TRBV11-2|.
TGTGCCAGCAGCGTACTGGATGAGCAGTTCTTC
CASSVLDEQFF
>TRBJ1-5|.|TRBV5-6|TRBD1
TGTGCCAGCAGCATGGGACAGGGGTGGAATCAGCCCCAGCATTTT
CASSMGQGWNQPQHF
>TRBJ1-1|.|TRBV6-5|.
TGTGCCAGCAGACCCGATGTGAAAGGGAACACTGAAGCTTTCTTT
CASRPDVKGNTEAFF
>TRBJ1-2|.|TRBV14|TRBD1
TGTGCCAGCAGCCAACTACAGGGGAACTATGGCTACACCTTC
CASSQLQGNYGYTF
>TRBJ1-1|.|TRBV5-1|.
TGCGCCAGCAGCTCATTACAGGAGAAGAACACTGAAGCTTTCTTT
CASSSLQEKNTEAFF
>TRBJ1-1|.|TRBV19|TRBD1
TGTGCCAGTAGTGCCGGGACAGGGAAGGGGGACACTGAAGCTTTCTTT
CASSAGTGKGDTEAFF
>TRBJ1-5|few|TRBV28|.
TGTGCCAGCAGGGGACCCAATCAGCCCCAGCATTTT
CASRGPNQPQHF
>TRBJ2-3|.|TRBV2|TRBD2
TGTGCCAGCAGCTCGGGAACGCTAGCGGGAGGAACAGATACGCAGTATTTT
CASSSGTLAGGTDTQYF
>TRBJ2-7|.|TRBV7-9|.
TGTGCCAGCAGCCACCCCTATGGGGGAGGTTCCTACGAGCAGTACTTC
CASSHPYGGGSYEQYF
>TRBJ2-5|.|TRBV18|.
TGTGCCAGCTCACCAACTGGGCTAGCCGGGGAGACCCAGTACTTC
CASSPTGLAGETQYF
>TRBJ2-1|.|TRBV4-2|.
TGTGCCAGCAGCCAAGCCCCATACAACTCCTACAATGAGCAGTTCTTC
CASSQAPYNSYNEQFF
>TRBJ1-2|.|TRBV4-2|.
TGTGCCAGCAGCCAAACGAGGCCATCGTATGGCTACACCTTC
CASSQTRPSYGYTF
>TRBJ1-1|.|TRBV11-2|.
TGTGCCAGCAGCTTAGAAGGGGGGCAGAGGGGCACTGAAGCTTTCTTT
CASSLEGGQRGTEAFF
>TRBJ2-1|.|TRBV11-3|.
TGTGCCAGCAGCGGGGGTGGCTACAATGAGCAGTTCTTC
CASSGGGYNEQFF
>TRBJ1-4|.|TRBV18|.
TGTGCCAGCTCACCACCCAAGGCAGGGTTTGCAACTAATGAAAAACTGTTTTTT
CASSPPKAGFATNEKLFF
>TRBJ2-1|few|TRBV10-3|TRBD2
TGTGCCATCAGTGGGGGAGGGAATGAGCAGTTCTTC
CAISGGGNEQFF
>TRBJ1-6|.|TRBV2|.
TGTGCCAGCAGCCTGAGGGGGAGGAATTCACCCCTCCACTTT
CASSLRGRNSPLHF
>TRBJ2-7|.|TRBV5-1|TRBD1
TGCGCCAGCAGCTTGCAGGGGGCGTACTTAGACGAGCAGTACTTC
CASSLQGAYLDEQYF
>TRBJ2-7|many|TRBV19|TRBD1
TGTGCCAGTAGTATCGGGGGCACAGGGGGCGAGCAGTACTTC
CASSIGGTGGEQYF
>TRBJ1-5|.|TRBV5-5|.
TGTGCCAGCAGCTTCGGCGTGACGACGGACCGAACTTGGGGCAATCAGCCCCAGCATTTT
CASSFGVTTDRTWGNQPQHF
>TRBJ1-5|.|TRBV6-1|.
TGTGCCAGCAGTGATCCCCAGCCCCAGCATTTT
CASSDPQPQHF
>TRBJ2-7|.|TRBV21-1|.
TGTGCCAGCAGCAAGCCCCCAGGGCCCTCCTACGAGCAGTACTTC
CASSKPPGPSYEQYF
>TRBJ2-7|once|TRBV5-5|TRBD1
TGTGCCAGCAGCCAGGACAGGGGGCTCTACGAGCAGTACTTC
CASSQDRGLYEQYF
>TRBJ2-5|.|TRBV7-9|.
TGTGCCAGCAGCTTAGGGTGGCGGTTCCAAGAGACCCAGTACTTC
CASSLGWRFQETQYF
>TRBJ2-6|.|TRBV7-2|TRBD1
TGTGCCAGCAGCTTAGCCTCAGGGGGCGCTGGGGCCAACGTCCTGACTTTC
CASSLASGGAGANVLTF
>TRBJ1-6|.|TRBV7-6|.
TGTGCCAGCAGCTTAGAGCAGAACTATAATTCACCCCTCCACTTT
CASSLEQNYNSPLHF
>TRBJ1-1|.|TRBV7-6|.
TGTGCCAGCAGCTTAGGCCCTGACAGTTCGAACACTGAAGCTTTCTTT
CASSLGPDSSNTEAFF
>TRBJ1-2|.|TRBV5-5|.
TGTGCCAGCAGCTTCGGGGGCGCAGTAAACTATGGCTACACCTTC
CASSFGGAVNYGYTF
>TRBJ2-5|.|TRBV18|.
TGTGCCAGCTCACCCACCCGCCAAGAGACCCAGTACTTC
CASSPTRQETQYF